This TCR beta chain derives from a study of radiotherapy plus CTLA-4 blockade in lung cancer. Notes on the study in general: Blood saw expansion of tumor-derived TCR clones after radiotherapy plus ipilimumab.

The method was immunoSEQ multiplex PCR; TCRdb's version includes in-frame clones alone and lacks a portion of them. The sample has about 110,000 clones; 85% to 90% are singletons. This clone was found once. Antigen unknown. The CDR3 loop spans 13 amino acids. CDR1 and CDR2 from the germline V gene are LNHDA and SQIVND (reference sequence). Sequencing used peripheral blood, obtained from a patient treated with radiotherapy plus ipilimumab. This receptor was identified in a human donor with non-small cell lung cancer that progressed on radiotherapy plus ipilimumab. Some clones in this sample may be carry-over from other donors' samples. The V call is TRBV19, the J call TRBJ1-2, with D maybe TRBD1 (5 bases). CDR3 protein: CGSGPRSLYGYTF. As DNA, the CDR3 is TGTGGATCGGGGCCGCGTTCGCTTTATGGCTACACCTTC.